This T cell receptor (beta chain) is drawn from a study of blood T cell repertoires in COVID-19. The CDR3 is made up of 14 amino acids. V gave up 5 bases and J gave up 5 bases; unmatched junction bases: 8. Looked up from germline, CDR1 is SGHRS and CDR2 is YFSETQ. As processed by the authors: Amplification of reference gene primers provided the estimated nucleated cell counts. The method was immunoSEQ multiplex PCR; TCRdb's version includes in-frame clones alone and lacks a portion of them. V and J calls and clone size are as listed in that table; D and trimming were resolved from the DNA. The sample yields 50,000 or so clones, more than 70% seen once.

The sequencing input was peripheral blood. The rearrangement links TRBV5-1 to TRBJ1-2, with 8 bases fitting TRBD1. The receptor was isolated from a woman of 80 years or more with acute or convalescent COVID-19. The CDR3 DNA reads as TGCGCCAGCAGTGCCAGGCAGGGGGCTTATGGCTACACCTTC. Translating gives CASSARQGAYGYTF. Looking up the rest from reference TRBV5-1 and TRBJ1-2 gives the full variable domain: KAGVTQTPRYLIKTRGQQVTLSCSPISGHRSVSWYQQTPGQGLQFLFEYFSETQRNKGNFPGRFSGRQFSNSRSEMNVSTLELGDSALYLCASSARQGAYGYTFGSGTRLTVV.